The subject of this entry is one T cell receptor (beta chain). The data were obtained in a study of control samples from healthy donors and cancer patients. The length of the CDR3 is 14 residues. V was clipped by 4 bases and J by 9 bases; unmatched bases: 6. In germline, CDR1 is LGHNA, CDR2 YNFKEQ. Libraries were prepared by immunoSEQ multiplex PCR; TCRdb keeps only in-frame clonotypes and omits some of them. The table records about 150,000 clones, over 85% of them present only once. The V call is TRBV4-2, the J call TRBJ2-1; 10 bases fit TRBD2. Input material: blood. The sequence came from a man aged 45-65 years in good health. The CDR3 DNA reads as TGTGCCAGCAGCCCCCTACTAGCGGGAAGTGAGCAGTTCTTC. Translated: CASSPLLAGSEQFF.